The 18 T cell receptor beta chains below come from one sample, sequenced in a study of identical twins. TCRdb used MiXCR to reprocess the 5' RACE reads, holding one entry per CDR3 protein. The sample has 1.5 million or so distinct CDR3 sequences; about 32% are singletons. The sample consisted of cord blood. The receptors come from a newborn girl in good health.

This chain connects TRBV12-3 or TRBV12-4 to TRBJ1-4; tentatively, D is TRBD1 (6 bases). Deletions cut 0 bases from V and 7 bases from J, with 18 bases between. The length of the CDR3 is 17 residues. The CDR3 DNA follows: TGTGCCAGCAGTTTAGCTCTGTTAAGGGGGTCGGGTGAAAAACTGTTTTTT. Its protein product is CASSLALLRGSGEKLFF.

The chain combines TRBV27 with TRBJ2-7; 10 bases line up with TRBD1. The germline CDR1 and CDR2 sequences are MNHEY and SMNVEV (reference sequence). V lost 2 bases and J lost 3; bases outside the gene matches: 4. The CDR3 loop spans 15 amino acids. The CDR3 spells CASSLTGTGDYEQYF. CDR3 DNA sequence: TGTGCCAGCAGTTTAACCGGGACAGGGGACTACGAGCAGTACTTC.

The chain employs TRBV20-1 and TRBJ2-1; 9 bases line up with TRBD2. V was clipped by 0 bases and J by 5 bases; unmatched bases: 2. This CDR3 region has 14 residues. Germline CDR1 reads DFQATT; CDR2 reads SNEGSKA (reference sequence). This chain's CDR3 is CSARDAGGDNEQFF. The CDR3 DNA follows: TGCAGTGCTAGAGATGCGGGGGGGGACAATGAGCAGTTCTTC.

The CDR3 region has the DNA TGCGCCAGCAGCTTGTTATTCCTAGCGGGAGGGTTTAGAGGAGACGAGCAGTACTTC. This sequence encodes CASSLLFLAGGFRGDEQYF. The chain carries TRBV5-1 and TRBJ2-5; TRBD2 matches at 12 bases. The J call is in doubt because the DNA end fits TRBJ2-7 better. The CDR3 covers 19 residues. Germline loops: CDR1 SGHRS, CDR2 YFSETQ.

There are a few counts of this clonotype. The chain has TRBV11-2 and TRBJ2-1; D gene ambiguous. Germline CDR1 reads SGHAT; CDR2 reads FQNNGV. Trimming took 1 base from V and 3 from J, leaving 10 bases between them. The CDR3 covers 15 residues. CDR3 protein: CASSLVATIYNEQFF. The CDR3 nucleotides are TGTGCCAGCAGCTTAGTTGCAACGATCTACAATGAGCAGTTCTTC.

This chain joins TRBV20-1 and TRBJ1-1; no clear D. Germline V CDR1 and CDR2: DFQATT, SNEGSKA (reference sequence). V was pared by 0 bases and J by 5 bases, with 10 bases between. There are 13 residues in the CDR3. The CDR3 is CSARDSRTTEAFF. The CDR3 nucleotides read TGCAGTGCTAGAGATTCAAGAACGACTGAAGCTTTCTTT.

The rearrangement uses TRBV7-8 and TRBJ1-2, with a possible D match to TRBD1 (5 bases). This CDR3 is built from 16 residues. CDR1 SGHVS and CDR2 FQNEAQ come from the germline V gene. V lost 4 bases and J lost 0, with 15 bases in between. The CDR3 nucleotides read TGTGCCAGCAGCTCCTCGAACTGGGGGACTAACTATGGCTACACCTTC. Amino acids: CASSSSNWGTNYGYTF. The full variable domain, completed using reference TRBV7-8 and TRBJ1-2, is GAGVSQSPRYKVAKRGQDVALRCDPISGHVSLFWYQQALGQGPEFLTYFQNEAQLDKSGLPSDRFFAERPEGSVSTLKIQRTQQEDSAVYLCASSSSNWGTNYGYTFGSGTRLTVV.

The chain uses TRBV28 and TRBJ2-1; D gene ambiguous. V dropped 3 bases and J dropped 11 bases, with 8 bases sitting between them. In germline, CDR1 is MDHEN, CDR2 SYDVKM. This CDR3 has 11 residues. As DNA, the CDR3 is TGTGCCAGCAGTTTCCTAGGGAAGCAGTTCTTC. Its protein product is CASSFLGKQFF.

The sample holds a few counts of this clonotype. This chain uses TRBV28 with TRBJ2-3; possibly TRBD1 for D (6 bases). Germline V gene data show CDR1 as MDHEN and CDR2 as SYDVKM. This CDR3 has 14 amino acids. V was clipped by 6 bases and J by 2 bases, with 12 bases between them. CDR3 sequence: CASSRDTYTDTQYF. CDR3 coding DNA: TGTGCCAGCAGCCGGGACACGTACACAGATACGCAGTATTTT. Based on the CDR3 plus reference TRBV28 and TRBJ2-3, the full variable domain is DVKVTQSSRYLVKRTGEKVFLECVQDMDHENMFWYRQDPGLGLRLIYFSYDVKMKEKGDIPEGYSVSREKKERFSLILESASTNQTSMYLCASSRDTYTDTQYFGPGTRLTVL.

As DNA, the CDR3 is TGCAGTGCTAGCCCCGGGCCTCGGGACGACATTCAGTACTTC. Protein: CSASPGPRDDIQYF. The chain combines TRBV20-1 with TRBJ2-4, with D perhaps given as TRBD1 or TRBD2 (5 bases each). CDR3 length: 14 residues. The germline V and J ends were trimmed by 3 bases and 8 bases, with 17 bases remaining between them. CDR1 DFQATT and CDR2 SNEGSKA come from the germline V gene (reference sequence).

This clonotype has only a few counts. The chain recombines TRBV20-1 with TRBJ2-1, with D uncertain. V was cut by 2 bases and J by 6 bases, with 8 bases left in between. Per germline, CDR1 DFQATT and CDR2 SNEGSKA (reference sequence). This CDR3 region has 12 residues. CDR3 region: CSARLVFNEQFF. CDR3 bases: TGCAGTGCTAGACTAGTTTTCAATGAGCAGTTCTTC.

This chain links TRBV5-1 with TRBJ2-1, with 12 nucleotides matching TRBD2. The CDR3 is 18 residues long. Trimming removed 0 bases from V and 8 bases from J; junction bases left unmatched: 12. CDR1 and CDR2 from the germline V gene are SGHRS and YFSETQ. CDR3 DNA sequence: TGCGCCAGCAGCTTGGTCGGACTAGCGGGATCCGCTTCGGATGAGCAGTTCTTC. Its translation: CASSLVGLAGSASDEQFF.

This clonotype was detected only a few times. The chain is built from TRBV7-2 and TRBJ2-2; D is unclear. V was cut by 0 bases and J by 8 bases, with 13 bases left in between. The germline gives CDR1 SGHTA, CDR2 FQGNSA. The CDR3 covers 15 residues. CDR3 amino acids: CASSLALGEAGELFF. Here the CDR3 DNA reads TGTGCCAGCAGCTTAGCCTTGGGCGAGGCGGGGGAGCTGTTTTTT.

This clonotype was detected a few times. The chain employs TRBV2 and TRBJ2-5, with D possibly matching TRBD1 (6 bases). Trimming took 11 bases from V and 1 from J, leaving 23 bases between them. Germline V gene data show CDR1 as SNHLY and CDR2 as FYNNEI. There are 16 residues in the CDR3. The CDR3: CAGLKNRESSQETQYF. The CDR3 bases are TGTGCCGGATTGAAAAACAGGGAAAGCAGCCAAGAGACCCAGTACTTC.

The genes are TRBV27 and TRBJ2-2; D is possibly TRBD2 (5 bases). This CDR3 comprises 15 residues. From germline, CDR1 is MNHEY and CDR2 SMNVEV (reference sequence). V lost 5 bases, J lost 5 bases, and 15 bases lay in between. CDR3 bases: TGTGCCAGCAGTCCACCGAGGCCGGGGACCGGGGAGCTGTTTTTT. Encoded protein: CASSPPRPGTGELFF.

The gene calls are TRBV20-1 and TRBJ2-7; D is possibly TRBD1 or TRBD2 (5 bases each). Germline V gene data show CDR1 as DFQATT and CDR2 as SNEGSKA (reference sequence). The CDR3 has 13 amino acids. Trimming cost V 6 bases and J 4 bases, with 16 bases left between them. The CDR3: CSAPVGVEYEQYF. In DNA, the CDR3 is TGCAGTGCCCCGGTGGGGGTAGAATACGAGCAGTACTTC.

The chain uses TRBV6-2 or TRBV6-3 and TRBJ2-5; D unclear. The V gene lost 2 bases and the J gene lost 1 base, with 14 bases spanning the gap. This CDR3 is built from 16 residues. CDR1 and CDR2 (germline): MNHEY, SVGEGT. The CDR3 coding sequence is TGTGCCAGCAGTTACCCCCTCCTCTGGAGCCAAGAGACCCAGTACTTC. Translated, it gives CASSYPLLWSQETQYF.

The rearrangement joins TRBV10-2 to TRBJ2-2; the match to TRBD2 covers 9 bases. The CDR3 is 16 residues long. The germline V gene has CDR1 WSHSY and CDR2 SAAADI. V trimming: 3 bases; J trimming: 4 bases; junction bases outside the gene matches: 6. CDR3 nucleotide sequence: TGCGCCAGCAGTGATCCGGCGGGGGGGGTCACCGGGGAGCTGTTTTTT. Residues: CASSDPAGGVTGELFF.